These T cell receptor beta chains were read from a single sample in a study of cytomegalovirus exposure and HLA in healthy donors. The repertoire was sequenced with immunoSEQ multiplex PCR; TCRdb's copy has only in-frame clones and lacks some. The table has about 90,000 clones, 75% to 90% seen once. Source material: PBMCs. These receptors were collected from a man younger than 35 in good health and CMV-seronegative. Both conserved end residues are part of each CDR3. D genes are given only for firm matches. Some rows mark clone size as missing; the rest say once, few, many or name a class of expanded clone.

clone_size,v_call,j_call,d_call,cdr3_aa,cdr3_nt
few,TRBV7-2,TRBJ2-7,NA,CASSQIDTYEQYF,TGTGCCAGCAGCCAAATTGACACCTACGAGCAGTACTTC
NA,TRBV18,TRBJ2-1,TRBD2,CASSPETGTSGYNEQFF,TGTGCCAGCTCACCAGAGACCGGGACTAGCGGTTACAATGAGCAGTTCTTC
NA,TRBV5-4,TRBJ2-7,TRBD2,CASSLTSGGKYEQYF,TGTGCCAGCAGCTTGACTAGCGGGGGAAAGTACGAGCAGTACTTC
NA,TRBV5-3,TRBJ1-2,NA,CARSLCSRGRGYTF,TGTGCCAGAAGCTTGTGTAGCAGGGGCCGGGGTTACACCTTC
NA,TRBV7-9,TRBJ2-1,NA,CASSSDRPGTISYNEQFF,TGTGCCAGCAGCTCTGACAGGCCCGGTACTATTTCCTACAATGAGCAGTTCTTC
NA,TRBV21-1,TRBJ2-7,NA,CASSKWEDSGRAYEQYF,TGTGCCAGCAGCAAATGGGAAGACAGCGGGAGGGCCTACGAGCAGTACTTC
NA,TRBV18,TRBJ1-2,TRBD1,CASSPTGTESYGYTF,TGTGCCAGCAGCCCCACCGGGACAGAAAGCTATGGCTACACCTTC
NA,TRBV18,TRBJ1-2,TRBD1,CASSPGTANYGYTF,TGTGCCAGCTCACCCGGGACAGCTAACTATGGCTACACCTTC
NA,TRBV11-3,TRBJ2-7,NA,CASSSQDQRADRSYEQYF,TGTGCCAGCAGCTCGCAAGATCAACGCGCGGACAGATCCTACGAGCAGTACTTC
NA,TRBV27,TRBJ2-3,NA,CASIPTGSTDTQYF,TGTGCCAGCATCCCAACAGGTAGCACAGATACGCAGTATTTT
NA,TRBV11-2,TRBJ2-7,TRBD2,CASSPGTSGRPFYEQYF,TGTGCCAGCAGCCCCGGGACTAGCGGGAGACCATTCTACGAGCAGTACTTC
NA,TRBV25-1,TRBJ2-7,NA,CANSGTGTKGYEQYF,TGTGCCAACAGCGGGACCGGGACAAAGGGCTACGAGCAGTACTTC
NA,TRBV7-9,TRBJ2-1,NA,CASSGNGTSSRSYNEQFF,TGTGCCAGCAGCGGAAACGGGACTTCCTCCCGCTCCTACAATGAGCAGTTCTTC
NA,TRBV2,TRBJ1-2,NA,CASMGGDYGYTF,TGTGCCAGCATGGGAGGGGACTATGGCTACACCTTC
NA,TRBV5-4,TRBJ2-7,NA,CASSIRSGYEQYF,TGTGCCAGCAGCATACGGTCGGGTTACGAGCAGTACTTC
NA,TRBV7-3,TRBJ2-1,NA,CASSTGNEQFF,TGTGCCAGCAGTACGGGCAATGAGCAGTTCTTC
NA,TRBV6-5,TRBJ2-1,TRBD2,CASSPSGSRYNEQFF,TGTGCCAGCAGTCCAAGCGGGAGTCGGTACAATGAGCAGTTCTTC
NA,TRBV9,TRBJ1-3,NA,CASSVGSLSGNTIYF,TGTGCCAGCAGCGTAGGAAGTCTATCTGGAAACACCATATATTTT
NA,TRBV28,TRBJ1-2,NA,CASSSSLTGYGYTF,TGTGCCAGCAGTTCTAGCCTGACAGGCTATGGCTACACCTTC
NA,TRBV28,TRBJ1-6,TRBD1,CASGRRTGLNSPLHF,TGTGCCAGTGGGCGTAGGACAGGGTTAAATTCACCCCTCCACTTT
NA,TRBV4-3,TRBJ2-3,NA,CASSQTFGQREQYF,TGCGCCAGCAGCCAAACATTTGGGCAGAGGGAGCAGTATTTT
NA,TRBV27,TRBJ1-3,NA,CASSPSQGNSGNTIYF,TGTGCCAGCAGTCCAAGTCAGGGAAACTCTGGAAACACCATATATTTT
NA,TRBV5-1,TRBJ2-1,TRBD2,CASSPGGGGSSYNEQFF,TGCGCCAGCAGCCCGGGTGGAGGCGGGAGCTCCTACAATGAGCAGTTCTTC
NA,TRBV7-3,TRBJ1-6,TRBD1,CASSERQGGSPLHF,TGTGCCAGCAGCGAACGACAGGGTGGGTCACCCCTCCACTTT
once,TRBV25-1,TRBJ2-5,NA,CASSRNEGVWYQETQYF,TGTGCCAGCAGTAGGAATGAAGGAGTTTGGTACCAAGAGACCCAGTACTTC
NA,TRBV6-5,TRBJ2-5,NA,CASSYSLVTETQYF,TGTGCCAGCAGTTACTCTCTAGTGACGGAGACCCAGTACTTC
NA,TRBV19,TRBJ2-1,TRBD2,CASSRSGYNEQFF,TGTGCCAGTAGCCGTAGCGGGTACAATGAGCAGTTCTTC
NA,TRBV6-5,TRBJ1-5,NA,CATRASDISPQHF,TGTGCCACCAGGGCTAGCGACATAAGTCCCCAGCATTTT
NA,TRBV13,TRBJ2-3,TRBD1,CASSLGQLTDTQYF,TGTGCCAGCAGCCTGGGACAGCTCACAGATACGCAGTATTTT
NA,TRBV19,TRBJ1-4,NA,CASSIDHREGEKLFF,TGTGCCAGTAGTATAGATCACCGGGAAGGGGAAAAACTGTTTTTT
NA,TRBV28,TRBJ1-2,NA,CASSLAANGYTF,TGTGCCAGCAGTTTAGCTGCGAATGGCTACACCTTC